A selection of T cell receptor beta chains follows, all from one sample in a study of T cell responses to AZD1222 COVID-19 vaccine. Sequenced by immunoSEQ multiplex PCR; TCRdb stores in-frame clones only, minus some. Here the sample spans 110,000 or so clones, 80% to 95% being singletons. This sample comprised peripheral blood, obtained on day 0 of AZD1222 vaccination. Receptor source: an adult in good health. CDR3s include the opening cysteine and the closing phenylalanine or tryptophan. A D gene is named only where the DNA matches it firmly. Clone size, where shown, is once, few, many, or a class for clones that have expanded.

size	V	J	D	CDR3	DNA
-	TRBV4-3	TRBJ2-3	-	CASSLIAASTDTQYF	TGCGCCAGCAGCCTGATAGCGGCTAGCACAGATACGCAGTATTTT
-	TRBV2	TRBJ2-7	-	CARGHTSSYEQYF	TGTGCCAGGGGACACACCAGCTCCTACGAGCAGTACTTC
-	TRBV6-5	TRBJ1-5	TRBD1	CASALNRGRQPQHF	TGTGCCAGCGCCCTAAACAGGGGGAGGCAGCCCCAGCATTTT
-	TRBV10-1	TRBJ1-2	-	CASSEYKNYGYTF	TGCGCCAGCAGTGAGTACAAAAACTATGGCTACACCTTC
-	TRBV5-5	TRBJ1-2	-	CASSLMGDNYGYTF	TGTGCCAGCAGCTTGATGGGGGATAACTATGGCTACACCTTC
-	TRBV7-9	TRBJ1-1	-	CASSLDWPMNTEAFF	TGTGCCAGCAGCTTAGACTGGCCTATGAACACTGAAGCTTTCTTT
-	TRBV19	TRBJ1-1	TRBD1	CASSPYRGSSGYAEAFF	TGTGCCAGTAGTCCATACAGGGGTTCCTCCGGGTACGCTGAAGCTTTCTTT
-	TRBV10-3	TRBJ2-4	-	CAISSQSPGTKNIQYF	TGTGCCATCAGTTCTCAGTCGCCCGGGACCAAAAACATTCAGTACTTC
-	TRBV3-1/TRBV3-2	TRBJ1-4	TRBD1	CASSHVCGTGNEKLFF	TGTGCCAGCAGCCACGTCTGCGGGACAGGGAATGAAAAACTGTTTTTT
-	TRBV29-1	TRBJ2-1	TRBD1	CSVARRDRIYNEQFF	TGCAGCGTTGCCCGCCGGGACAGGATTTACAATGAGCAGTTCTTC
once	TRBV4-3	TRBJ1-1	TRBD1	CASSQQTGGITEAFF	TGCGCCAGCAGCCAACAAACAGGGGGCATCACTGAAGCTTTCTTT
-	TRBV27	TRBJ2-7	TRBD1	CASSLRLQGAYEQYF	TGTGCCAGCAGTTTAAGGTTACAGGGGGCCTACGAGCAGTACTTC
-	TRBV4-1	TRBJ2-7	TRBD2	CASSQDLQASGGPHGSYEQYF	TGCGCCAGCAGCCAAGATTTGCAGGCTAGCGGGGGACCCCACGGCTCCTACGAGCAGTACTTC
-	TRBV9	TRBJ1-1	TRBD1	CASSDTGTGTEAFF	TGTGCCAGCAGCGATACCGGGACAGGCACTGAAGCTTTCTTT
-	TRBV6-5	TRBJ1-6	-	CASSSRASIPLHF	TGTGCCAGCAGTTCCAGGGCGTCAATACCCCTCCACTTT